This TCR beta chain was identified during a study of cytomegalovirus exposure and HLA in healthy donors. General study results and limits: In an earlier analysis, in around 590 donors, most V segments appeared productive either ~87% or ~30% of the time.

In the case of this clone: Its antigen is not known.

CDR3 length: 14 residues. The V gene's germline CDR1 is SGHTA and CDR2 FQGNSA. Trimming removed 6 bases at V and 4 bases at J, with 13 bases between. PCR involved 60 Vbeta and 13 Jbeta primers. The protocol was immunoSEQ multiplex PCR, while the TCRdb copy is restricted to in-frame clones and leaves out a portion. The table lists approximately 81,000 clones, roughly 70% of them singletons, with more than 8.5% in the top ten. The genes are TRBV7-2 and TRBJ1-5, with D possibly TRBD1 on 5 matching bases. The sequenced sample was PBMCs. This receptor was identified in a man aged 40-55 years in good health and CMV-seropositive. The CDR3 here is CASSLAAGNQPQHF. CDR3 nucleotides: TGTGCCAGCAGTTTGGCGGCAGGGAATCAGCCCCAGCATTTT.